Listed below are T cell receptor beta chains from one sample, sequenced in a study of tumor-infiltrating lymphocytes in primary liver carcinoma. Each CDR3 protein is one row after TCRdb ran MiXCR on the multiplex PCR reads. The top ten hold roughly 8.6% of the sample, which has hundreds of thousands of distinct CDR3 sequences, about 60% seen once. Sequencing used peripheral blood. All receptors derive from a man aged 35 to 55 with primary liver carcinoma and hepatitis B virus infection. Each CDR3 is given with its conserved first and last residue. Each record gives: D gene, J gene, V gene, clone size, CDR3 protein, CDR3 DNA. The D gene is left open where the match is weak. The size entry is marked missing in some rows and otherwise reads once, few, many or a size class.

NA TRBJ2-1 TRBV4-3 many CASSQVSNSREKQFF TGCGCCAGCAGCCAAGTCTCTAACTCCCGTGAGAAGCAGTTCTTC
NA TRBJ1-5 TRBV6-2/TRBV6-3 many CAQGQPQHF TGTGCCCAGGGGCAGCCCCAGCATTTT
TRBD2 TRBJ2-1 TRBV5-1 NA CASSPIPLAGNNEQFF TGCGCCAGCAGCCCCATACCACTAGCGGGGAACAATGAGCAGTTCTTC
TRBD2 TRBJ2-5 TRBV12-3/TRBV12-4 many CASSLLAEQETQYF TGTGCCAGCAGTCTTCTAGCGGAGCAAGAGACCCAGTACTTC
TRBD1 TRBJ1-5 TRBV20-1 NA CSARTGNQPQHF TGCAGTGCACGGACAGGAAATCAGCCCCAGCATTTT
TRBD2 TRBJ2-3 TRBV18 NA CASSPRTSGSHRDTQYF TGTGCCAGCTCACCCCGGACTAGCGGGAGCCATAGGGATACGCAGTATTTT
TRBD2 TRBJ2-3 TRBV29-1 many CSVGASGRTDTQYF TGCAGCGTTGGGGCTAGCGGGAGGACAGATACGCAGTATTTT
NA TRBJ2-7 TRBV11-2 NA CARTRGRVQPYEQYF TGTGCCAGGACCCGGGGCAGGGTGCAACCCTACGAGCAGTACTTC
NA TRBJ2-7 TRBV7-9 NA CASSKATPGSYEQYF TGTGCCAGCAGCAAAGCCACCCCGGGATCGTACGAGCAGTACTTC
TRBD2 TRBJ2-1 TRBV10-3 NA CAISWGGRGYEQFF TGTGCCATCAGCTGGGGCGGGAGGGGGTATGAGCAGTTCTTC
NA TRBJ2-7 TRBV29-1 few CSVETQAGHEQYF TGCAGCGTTGAGACGCAGGCGGGGCACGAGCAGTACTTC
NA TRBJ2-3 TRBV6-5 NA CANSYEDTQYF TGTGCTAACAGTTACGAGGATACGCAGTATTTT
TRBD1 TRBJ2-2 TRBV11-2 NA CASSFQDRGPGKLFF TGTGCCAGCAGCTTCCAGGACAGGGGGCCCGGGAAGCTGTTTTTT
NA TRBJ2-4 TRBV11-3 many CASSPGGLAKNIQYF TGTGCCAGCAGCCCCGGCGGGCTAGCCAAAAACATTCAGTACTTC
NA TRBJ1-4 TRBV14 NA CASNQVAEPIEKLFF TGTGCCAGCAACCAAGTCGCAGAGCCTATTGAAAAACTGTTTTTT
TRBD2 TRBJ2-7 TRBV29-1 NA CSVNGHGDYEQYF TGCAGCGTTAATGGGCATGGGGACTACGAGCAATACTTC
NA TRBJ1-5 TRBV30 NA CAWIPPSLKYSNQPQHF TGTGCCTGGATTCCACCGAGCCTAAAATATAGCAATCAGCCCCAGCATTTT
NA TRBJ2-2 TRBV11-3 NA CASNLIGTGELFF TGTGCCAGCAACTTAATTGGGACCGGGGAGCTGTTTTTT
TRBD1 TRBJ1-1 TRBV29-1 many CSVVRDRGQKAFF TGCAGCGTCGTCCGGGACAGGGGGCAGAAAGCTTTCTTT
TRBD2 TRBJ2-1 TRBV11-3 NA CASSLLLAGGSFNEQSF TGTGCCAGCAGCTTACTGCTAGCGGGTGGCTCCTTCAATGAGCAGTCCTTC
TRBD1 TRBJ2-2 TRBV6-1 NA CASSDRGRLDRELFF TGTGCCAGTAGTGACAGGGGGCGCCTGGACAGGGAGCTGTTTTTT
TRBD1 TRBJ1-4 TRBV6-1 NA CASTRRTGGMEELFF TGTGCCAGCACCCGCAGGACAGGGGGTATGGAAGAACTGTTTTTT
TRBD1 TRBJ1-4 TRBV5-4 NA CASSLVGTGDEKLFF TGTGCCAGCAGCTTGGTCGGGACAGGGGATGAAAAACTGTTTTTT
TRBD2 TRBJ2-7 TRBV30 NA CVRTQGLAGKYEQYF TGTGTCAGGACACAGGGACTAGCGGGAAAGTACGAGCAGTACTTC
TRBD1 TRBJ1-1 TRBV6-5 many CASSQRQGRGAFF TGTGCCAGCAGCCAAAGACAGGGCCGAGGTGCTTTCTTT
TRBD1 TRBJ2-5 TRBV12-3/TRBV12-4 many CASSLGQGETQYF TGTGCCAGCAGTCTGGGACAGGGAGAGACCCAGTACTTC
NA TRBJ2-1 TRBV6-2/TRBV6-3 many CASSYIGYNEQFF TGTGCCAGCAGTTACATCGGCTACAATGAGCAGTTCTTC
NA TRBJ1-2 TRBV28 NA CASSPQPGQGPLFITF TGTGCCAGCAGTCCGCAACCAGGCCAGGGTCCCCTCTTCATTACCTTC
NA TRBJ2-4 TRBV12-3/TRBV12-4 NA CASSLGFLDPENILYF TGTGCCAGCAGCCTGGGATTTCTGGACCCCGAAAACATTCTGTACTTC
NA TRBJ2-7 TRBV5-5 NA CASSLVGGQGEHYF TGTGCCAGCAGCTTAGTTGGGGGCCAAGGCGAGCACTACTTC
NA TRBJ2-1 TRBV29-1 NA CSVDTRGSSYNEQSF TGCAGCGTTGACACTAGGGGGAGCTCCTACAATGAGCAGTCCTTC